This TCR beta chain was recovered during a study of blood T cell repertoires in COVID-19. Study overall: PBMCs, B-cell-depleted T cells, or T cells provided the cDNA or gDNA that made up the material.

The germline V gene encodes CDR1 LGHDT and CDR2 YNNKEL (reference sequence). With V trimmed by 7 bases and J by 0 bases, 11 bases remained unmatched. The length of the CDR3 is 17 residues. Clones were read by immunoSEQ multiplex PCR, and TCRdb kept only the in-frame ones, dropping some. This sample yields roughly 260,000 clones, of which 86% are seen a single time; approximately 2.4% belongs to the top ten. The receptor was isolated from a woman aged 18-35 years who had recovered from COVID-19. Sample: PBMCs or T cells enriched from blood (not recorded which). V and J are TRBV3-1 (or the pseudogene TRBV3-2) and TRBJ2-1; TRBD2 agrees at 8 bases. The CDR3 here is CASTGGYTLSSYNEQFF. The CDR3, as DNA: TGTGCCAGCACGGGGGGGTATACATTAAGCTCCTACAATGAGCAGTTCTTC.